This TCR beta chain emerged from a study of blood T cell repertoires in COVID-19. On the study more broadly: COVID-19 samples from acute and convalescent phases originated in the United States, Italy and Spain.

Either two negative PCRs, clearance, or symptom resolution qualified Cohort 3 donors as recovered. Only in-frame clones appear in the TCRdb table, and some are missing; sequencing was by immunoSEQ multiplex PCR. The sample has around 110,000 clones; roughly 84% are singletons. There are 15 residues in the CDR3. Germline V gives CDR1 SGHRS, CDR2 YFSETQ. Trimming stripped 3 bases from V and 5 bases from J, with 14 bases between. The clonotype comes from a woman aged 25 to 45 who had recovered from COVID-19. The V and J genes are TRBV5-1 and TRBJ2-2; D possibly corresponds to TRBD2 (6 bases). Sample: PBMCs or T cells enriched from blood (not recorded which). The CDR3 spells CASSSSGVETGELFF. CDR3 coding DNA: TGCGCCAGCAGCTCCTCGGGAGTAGAGACCGGGGAGCTGTTTTTT. The full variable domain, in which reference TRBV5-1 and TRBJ2-2 provide the parts outside the CDR3, is KAGVTQTPRYLIKTRGQQVTLSCSPISGHRSVSWYQQTPGQGLQFLFEYFSETQRNKGNFPGRFSGRQFSNSRSEMNVSTLELGDSALYLCASSSSGVETGELFFGEGSRLTVL.